These 26 T cell receptor beta chains came from one sample sequenced in a study of blood T cell repertoires in COVID-19. Using immunoSEQ multiplex PCR, the repertoire was profiled, and TCRdb retains in-frame clones only, with some absent. Here the sample spans a few hundred thousand clones, around nine tenths being singletons. Input material: peripheral blood. These receptors were obtained from a woman aged 60-75 years with acute or convalescent COVID-19.

The V and J genes are TRBV5-1 and TRBJ2-2, with TRBD2 matching 8 bases. The CDR3 spans 17 residues. The V gene's germline CDR1 is SGHRS and CDR2 YFSETQ. With V trimmed by 7 bases and J by 3 bases, 14 bases remained unmatched. The CDR3 loop reads CASSSGGGGSDTGELFF. The CDR3 DNA follows: TGCGCCAGCTCGAGCGGGGGCGGTGGGAGCGACACCGGGGAGCTGTTTTTT.

The genes are TRBV7-2 and TRBJ2-7; maybe TRBD2 (6 bases). V lost 5 bases and J 4 bases, leaving 21 bases between the germline ends. Per the germline V gene, CDR1 is SGHTA and CDR2 is FQGNSA. The CDR3 totals 16 residues. Here the CDR3 reads CASSPLSGSSGYEQYF. For the CDR3, the DNA is TGTGCCAGCAGCCCTTTATCCGGGAGCTCGGGTTACGAGCAGTACTTC. The entire variable domain, with the rest obtained from reference TRBV7-2 and TRBJ2-7, is as follows: GAGVSQSPSNKVTEKGKDVELRCDPISGHTALYWYRQSLGQGLEFLIYFQGNSAPDKSGLPSDRFSAERTGGSVSTLTIQRTQQEDSAVYLCASSPLSGSSGYEQYFGPGTRLTVT.

This clone appeared a single time. The gene calls are TRBV27 and TRBJ2-1; 12 bases fit TRBD2. The V gene end was trimmed by 5 bases and the J gene end by 7 bases; junction bases not matched to a gene: 6. There are 15 residues in the CDR3. Germline V lookup: CDR1 MNHEY, CDR2 SMNVEV (reference sequence). The CDR3 is CASSPWLAGGNEQFF. The CDR3 bases are TGTGCCAGCAGTCCCTGGCTAGCGGGAGGGAATGAGCAGTTCTTC.

The rearrangement uses TRBV29-1 and TRBJ2-7, with TRBD1 matching over 8 bases. The CDR3 has 12 residues. V lost 4 bases, J lost 4 bases, and 3 bases stayed unmatched. CDR1 SQVTM and CDR2 ANQGSEA come from the germline V gene. CDR3 loop: CSVGGQGYEQYF. The DNA for the CDR3 is TGCAGCGTTGGCGGACAGGGTTACGAGCAGTACTTC.

The V gene is TRBV6-6, the J gene TRBJ2-7; 7 positions agree with TRBD2. Germline V gene lookup returns CDR1 MNHNY and CDR2 SVGAGI (reference sequence). The trim removed 2 bases at V and 6 bases at J, leaving 1 base unmatched. This CDR3 has 12 residues. CDR3: CASSYPSGEQYF. CDR3 nucleotides: TGTGCCAGCAGTTACCCTAGCGGCGAGCAGTACTTC.

CDR3 in DNA: TGCGCCAGCAGTGAGTCGAAGGCAGGGTTCTCTGGAAACACCATATATTTT. It is translated as CASSESKAGFSGNTIYF. The chain joins TRBV10-1 to TRBJ1-3; D possibly corresponds to TRBD1 (5 bases). The CDR3 length is 17 residues. In germline, CDR1 is WNHNN, CDR2 SYGVQD (reference sequence). Deletions cut 0 bases from V and 0 bases from J, with 12 bases between.

The chain recombines TRBV27 with TRBJ1-6; 9 bases match TRBD1. Germline V gives CDR1 MNHEY, CDR2 SMNVEV (reference sequence). V was clipped by 7 bases and J by 9 bases; unmatched bases: 10. The CDR3 extends over 15 amino acids. The DNA of the CDR3 is TGTGCCAGCACCCAGGGGGGACAGGGAGGTTCACCCCTCCACTTT. Its translation is CASTQGGQGGSPLHF.

The chain links TRBV4-1 to TRBJ2-1; tentative D call: TRBD2 (6 bases). The V end was cut by 1 base, the J end by 2 bases, with 9 bases between. The CDR3 consists of 15 residues. The germline V gene encodes CDR1 MGHRA and CDR2 YSYEKL. The chain's CDR3 is CASSQVGGPYNEQFF. CDR3 in DNA: TGCGCCAGCAGCCAAGTGGGGGGACCCTACAATGAGCAGTTCTTC.

This chain uses TRBV7-8 with TRBJ1-1, with a tentative D call TRBD1 (6 bases). The CDR3 has 17 amino acids. Germline lookup yields CDR1 SGHVS and CDR2 FQNEAQ. With 3 bases removed from V and 0 bases from J, the gap between germline ends came to 17 bases. CDR3 in DNA: TGTGCCAGCAGCTTTTCCCTGACAGGAGCCATGAACACTGAAGCTTTCTTT. Its translation: CASSFSLTGAMNTEAFF.

The chain is built from TRBV7-2 and TRBJ2-3; a weak D match, TRBD1 (5 bases). CDR1 is SGHTA and CDR2 is FQGNSA in the germline V gene. The CDR3 contains 14 residues. The germline V and J ends were trimmed by 1 base and 6 bases, with 11 bases remaining between them. In nucleotides, the CDR3 is TGTGCCAGCAGCTTAGAGGGATACAGGGATACGCAGTATTTT. Translation gives CASSLEGYRDTQYF. Filled out from reference TRBV7-2 and TRBJ2-3, the complete variable domain reads GAGVSQSPSNKVTEKGKDVELRCDPISGHTALYWYRQSLGQGLEFLIYFQGNSAPDKSGLPSDRFSAERTGGSVSTLTIQRTQQEDSAVYLCASSLEGYRDTQYFGPGTRLTVL.

The chain is built from TRBV9 and TRBJ2-1; 7 bases agree with TRBD2. This CDR3 contains 14 residues. V gave up 0 bases and J gave up 6 bases; unmatched junction bases: 3. Germline V gene sequence: CDR1 SGDLS, CDR2 YYNGEE. CDR3 DNA sequence: TGTGCCAGCAGCGTAGCGGGACTACGCAATGAGCAGTTCTTC. As protein: CASSVAGLRNEQFF.

V gene TRBV30 combines with J gene TRBJ2-5; 8 bases align to TRBD2. V gave up 4 bases and J gave up 1 base; unmatched junction bases: 5. The germline gives CDR1 GTSNPN, CDR2 SVGIG (reference sequence). The CDR3 covers 14 residues. The CDR3 DNA follows: TGTGCCTGGACTCAACTAGCGGTCCAAGAGACCCAGTACTTC. Translated: CAWTQLAVQETQYF.

This sequence joins TRBV13 and TRBJ2-1, with a possible D match to TRBD1 (5 bases). The CDR3 has 16 residues. CDR1 and CDR2 (germline): PRHDT, FYEKMQ (reference sequence). The germline V and J ends were trimmed by 8 bases and 6 bases, with 23 bases remaining between them. The CDR3 spells CASFFKRGSGFNEQFF. For the CDR3, the DNA is TGTGCCAGCTTTTTTAAAAGGGGATCCGGGTTCAATGAGCAGTTCTTC.

The rearrangement uses TRBV29-1 and TRBJ2-3, with 12 bases lining up with TRBD2. The V gene end was trimmed by 3 bases and the J gene end by 0 bases; junction bases not matched to a gene: 1. CDR3 length equals 15 residues. In germline, CDR1 is SQVTM, CDR2 ANQGSEA. The CDR3 region is CSVDGLAGSTDTQYF. Written as DNA, the CDR3 is TGCAGCGTTGATGGACTAGCGGGAAGCACAGATACGCAGTATTTT.

V and J are TRBV2 and TRBJ1-1; 7 bases map to TRBD1. The ends lost 7 bases at V and 1 base at J; junction bases unmatched: 6. The germline V gene has CDR1 SNHLY and CDR2 FYNNEI. The CDR3 spans 14 residues. The CDR3 sequence is CASKRQGQNTEAFF. The CDR3 DNA reads TGTGCCAGCAAAAGACAGGGACAGAACACTGAAGCTTTCTTT.

The gene calls are TRBV5-4 and TRBJ1-1; D is perhaps TRBD1 (6 bases). This CDR3 contains 15 residues. CDR1 and CDR2 from the germline V gene are SGHNT and YYREEE (reference sequence). Trimming took off 0 bases at V and 4 bases at J, with 13 bases between the two ends. CDR3 bases: TGTGCCAGCAGCTTGGGGTTACAGGGTAGCACTGAAGCTTTCTTT. As protein: CASSLGLQGSTEAFF.

V and J are TRBV7-3 and TRBJ2-5, with 13 bases matching TRBD2. Germline V gene lookup returns CDR1 SGHTA and CDR2 FQGTGA. V shed 5 bases and J 3 bases; nucleotides not matched to a gene: 15. The CDR3 covers 19 residues. The CDR3: CASSPGLRTSGGAEETQYF. The CDR3, as DNA: TGTGCCAGCAGCCCCGGGTTGAGGACTAGCGGGGGCGCCGAAGAGACCCAGTACTTC. The full variable domain, its missing parts supplied by reference TRBV7-3 and TRBJ2-5, is GAGVSQTPSNKVTEKGKYVELRCDPISGHTALYWYRQSLGQGPEFLIYFQGTGAADDSGLPNDRFFAVRPEGSVSTLKIQRTERGDSAVYLCASSPGLRTSGGAEETQYFGPGTRLLVL.

This rearrangement joins TRBV28 to TRBJ1-2; no clear D. This CDR3 is 16 amino acids long. The V gene's germline CDR1 is MDHEN and CDR2 SYDVKM. The V end lost 2 bases, the J end lost 0 bases, and 13 bases lay between the germline ends. The CDR3 DNA follows: TGTGCCAGCAGTTTACATGATAGCCGAGCTAACTATGGCTACACCTTC. Encoded protein: CASSLHDSRANYGYTF.

The rearrangement links TRBV19 to TRBJ2-7; 11 bases are a match to TRBD1. The V and J ends lost 4 bases and 1 base, in that order; junction bases with no gene match: 3. This CDR3 is 15 amino acids long. Germline V lookup: CDR1 LNHDA, CDR2 SQIVND (reference sequence). The CDR3 nucleotides read TGTGCCAGTAGTACCAGGGACAGGGGGTCCTACGAGCAGTACTTC. This sequence encodes CASSTRDRGSYEQYF.

The chain has TRBV24-1 and TRBJ1-5; TRBD1 matches 7 bases. CDR3 length: 16 amino acids. Germline loops: CDR1 KGHDR, CDR2 SFDVKD. V lost 3 bases and J lost 3; bases outside the gene matches: 7. CDR3 nucleotides: TGTGCCACCAGTGATCCCAACAGGGGCAACAATCAGCCCCAGCATTTT. Translated: CATSDPNRGNNQPQHF.

This rearrangement joins TRBV28 to TRBJ2-1; no firm D call. The CDR3 sequence is 14 residues long. V was shortened by 5 bases and J by 2 bases, with 10 bases between the two germline ends. The V gene's germline CDR1 is MDHEN and CDR2 SYDVKM. The CDR3 protein is CASSTPAAYNEQFF. CDR3 nucleotide sequence: TGTGCCAGCAGTACCCCCGCAGCCTACAATGAGCAGTTCTTC.

The V and J genes are TRBV9 and TRBJ2-3; D remains ambiguous. This CDR3 spans 16 amino acids. Germline V gene sequence: CDR1 SGDLS, CDR2 YYNGEE. With 0 bases removed from V and 1 base from J, the gap between germline ends came to 12 bases. The CDR3 DNA follows: TGTGCCAGCAGCGTAGGTGCAGGATCTGGCACAGATACGCAGTATTTT. This encodes CASSVGAGSGTDTQYF.

V and J are TRBV2 and TRBJ2-7; 7 bases match TRBD2. CDR1 and CDR2 from the germline V gene are SNHLY and FYNNEI. Trimming removed 8 bases from V and 7 bases from J; junction bases left unmatched: 17. This CDR3 has 15 amino acids. The CDR3 here is CASGGFVGGRKEQYF. The CDR3 DNA is TGTGCCAGCGGAGGGTTTGTCGGGGGGAGGAAAGAGCAGTACTTC.

This clone was seen once. The V call is TRBV5-1, the J call TRBJ2-7; D is uncertain. The germline CDR1 and CDR2 sequences are SGHRS and YFSETQ. CDR3 length equals 14 residues. V was cut by 3 bases and J by 4 bases, with 14 bases left in between. CDR3 residues: CASSYSPTVYEQYF. The CDR3 DNA reads as TGCGCCAGCAGCTATAGCCCCACGGTTTACGAGCAGTACTTC.

The V call is TRBV2, the J call TRBJ1-6, with 7 bases lining up with TRBD1. The length of the CDR3 is 16 residues. Trimming removed 8 bases from V and 11 bases from J; junction bases left unmatched: 18. Germline V CDR1 and CDR2: SNHLY, FYNNEI. In DNA, the CDR3 is TGTGCCAGCGGGAACTACAGGATACCGAGGGGGCCACCCCTCCACTTT. Amino acids: CASGNYRIPRGPPLHF. The whole variable domain, remainder taken from reference TRBV2 and TRBJ1-6, is EPEVTQTPSHQVTQMGQEVILRCVPISNHLYFYWYRQILGQKVEFLVSFYNNEISEKSEIFDDQFSVERPDGSNFTLKIRSTKLEDSAMYFCASGNYRIPRGPPLHFGNGTRLTVT.

The gene calls are TRBV21-1 and TRBJ1-5. TRBV21-1 represents a pseudogene. The CDR3 is made up of 12 amino acids. CDR3 coding DNA: TGTGCCAGCAGCAAATGGAGGAGGGCCCAGCATTTT. It codes for CASSKWRRAQHF.